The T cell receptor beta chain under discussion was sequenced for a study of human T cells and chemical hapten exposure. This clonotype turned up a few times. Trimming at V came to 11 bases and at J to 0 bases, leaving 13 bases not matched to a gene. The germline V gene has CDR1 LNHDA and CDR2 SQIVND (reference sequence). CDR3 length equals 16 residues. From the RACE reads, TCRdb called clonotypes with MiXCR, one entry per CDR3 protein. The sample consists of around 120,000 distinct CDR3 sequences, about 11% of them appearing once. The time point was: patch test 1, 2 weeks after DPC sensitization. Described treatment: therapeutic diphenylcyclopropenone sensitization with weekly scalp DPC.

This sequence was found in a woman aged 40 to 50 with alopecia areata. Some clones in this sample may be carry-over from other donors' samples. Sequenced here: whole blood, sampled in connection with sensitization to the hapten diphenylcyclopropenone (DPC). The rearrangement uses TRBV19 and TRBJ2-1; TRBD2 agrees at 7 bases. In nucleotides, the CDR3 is TGTGCCGTCCAAGGGCGGAGCGGGGCCTCCTACAATGAGCAGTTCTTC. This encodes CAVQGRSGASYNEQFF.